Reported below is one TCR beta chain. Its specificity is not known. Germline is not matched at one junction end, which may reflect a read error. Researchers ran the PCR with 60 Vbeta and 13 Jbeta primers. Clones were sequenced by immunoSEQ multiplex PCR, and TCRdb holds only the in-frame ones, with some missing. The top ten hold 1% of the sample, which has 170,000 or so clones, around 80% seen once. This CDR3 region has 17 residues. Per germline, CDR1 SSHAT and CDR2 FNYEAQ (reference sequence). This sample was taken from a study of cytomegalovirus exposure and HLA in healthy donors. Overall study results and limits: The analysis excluded some indistinguishable V segments, including TRBV6-2 and TRBV6-3. It is likely that the observed cluster of highly shared sequence variants was a sequencing artifact. Association of a missense DCLRE1C variant with TCR beta V- and J-gene trimming was reported in a later analysis.

The chain uses TRBV7-7 and TRBJ2-5; the D gene is possibly TRBD1 (6 bases). This sequence was found in a woman aged 50 to 60 in good health and CMV-seropositive. Material: PBMCs. CDR3 sequence: CASSPGSQGKVGETQYF. As DNA, the CDR3 is TGTGCTAGCAGCCCCGGGTCACAGGGCAAGGTGGGCGAGACCCAGTACTTC.